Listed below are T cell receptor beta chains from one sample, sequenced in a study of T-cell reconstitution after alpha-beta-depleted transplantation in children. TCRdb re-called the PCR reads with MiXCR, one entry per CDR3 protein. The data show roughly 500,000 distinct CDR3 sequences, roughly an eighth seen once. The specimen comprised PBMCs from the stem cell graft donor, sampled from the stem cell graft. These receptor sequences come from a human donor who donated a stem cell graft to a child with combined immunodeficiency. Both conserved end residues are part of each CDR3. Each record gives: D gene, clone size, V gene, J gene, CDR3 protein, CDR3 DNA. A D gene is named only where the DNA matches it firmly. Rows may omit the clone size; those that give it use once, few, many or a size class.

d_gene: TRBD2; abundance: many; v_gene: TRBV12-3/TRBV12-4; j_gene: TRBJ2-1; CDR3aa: CASSPPGLGTSGEQFF; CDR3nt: TGTGCCAGCAGTCCCCCTGGTCTGGGGACTAGTGGTGAGCAGTTCTTC
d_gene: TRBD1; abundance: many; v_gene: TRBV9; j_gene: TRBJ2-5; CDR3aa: CASSVDTGAFSAETQYF; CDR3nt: TGTGCCAGCAGCGTAGACACAGGGGCCTTCTCGGCGGAGACCCAGTACTTC
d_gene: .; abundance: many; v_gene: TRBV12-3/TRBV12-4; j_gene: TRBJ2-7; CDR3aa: CASSLGLAFYEQYF; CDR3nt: TGTGCCAGCAGTTTAGGCCTAGCGTTTTACGAGCAGTACTTC
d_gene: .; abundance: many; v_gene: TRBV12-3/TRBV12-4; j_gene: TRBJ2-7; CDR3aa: CASSFSRSSYEQYF; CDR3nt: TGTGCCAGCAGTTTTTCCCGTAGCTCCTACGAGCAGTACTTC
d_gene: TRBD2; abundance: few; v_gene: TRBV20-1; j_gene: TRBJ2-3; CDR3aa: CSASPPIAGGSTDTQYF; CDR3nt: TGCAGTGCTAGCCCCCCTATAGCGGGAGGGAGCACAGATACGCAGTATTTT
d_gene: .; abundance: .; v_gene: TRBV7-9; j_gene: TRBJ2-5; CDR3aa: CASSHEETQYF; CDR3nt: TGTGCCAGCAGCCATGAGGAGACCCAGTACTTC
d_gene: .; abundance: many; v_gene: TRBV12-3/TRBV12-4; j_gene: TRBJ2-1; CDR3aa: CASSLYRLNAVKGDEQFF; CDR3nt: TGTGCCAGCAGTTTATATCGGTTGAATGCCGTCAAGGGCGATGAGCAGTTCTTC
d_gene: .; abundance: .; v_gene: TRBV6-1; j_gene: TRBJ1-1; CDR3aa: CASSRPGHTNTEAFF; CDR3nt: TGTGCCAGCAGTCGCCCGGGACACACAAACACTGAAGCTTTCTTT
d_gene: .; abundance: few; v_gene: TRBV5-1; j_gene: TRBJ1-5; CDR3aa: CASSLMPNQPQHF; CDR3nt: TGCGCCAGCAGCTTGATGCCTAACCAGCCCCAGCATTTT
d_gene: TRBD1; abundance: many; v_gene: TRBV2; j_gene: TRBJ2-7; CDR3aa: CASIGQEGLYEQYF; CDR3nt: TGTGCCAGCATTGGACAGGAAGGGCTCTACGAGCAGTACTTC
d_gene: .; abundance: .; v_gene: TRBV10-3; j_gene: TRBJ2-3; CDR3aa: CAISESWVDPLDDSSKTSTDTQYF; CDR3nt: TGTGCCATCAGTGAGTCGTGGGTAGACCCGCTTGACGACAGTTCGAAAACTAGCACAGATACGCAGTATTTT
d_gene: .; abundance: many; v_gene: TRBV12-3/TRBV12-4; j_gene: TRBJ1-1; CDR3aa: CASSEDSMNTEAFF; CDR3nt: TGTGCCAGCAGTGAGGACAGTATGAACACTGAAGCTTTCTTT
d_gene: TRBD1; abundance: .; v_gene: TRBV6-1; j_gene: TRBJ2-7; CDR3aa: CASRTGLDYEQYF; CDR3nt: TGTGCCAGCAGGACAGGGCTGGACTACGAGCAGTACTTC
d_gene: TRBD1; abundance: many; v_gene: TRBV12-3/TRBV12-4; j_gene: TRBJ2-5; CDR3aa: CASSLIMRGTEETQYF; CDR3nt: TGTGCCAGCAGTTTAATCATGAGGGGGACAGAAGAGACCCAGTACTTC
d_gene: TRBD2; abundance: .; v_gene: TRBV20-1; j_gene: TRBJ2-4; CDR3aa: CSARGLAGDLAKNIQYF; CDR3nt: TGCAGTGCTAGAGGTCTAGCGGGAGATCTAGCCAAAAACATTCAGTACTTC
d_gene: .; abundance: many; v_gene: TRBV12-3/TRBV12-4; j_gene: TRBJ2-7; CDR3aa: CASSFSEFSSEQYF; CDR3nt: TGTGCCAGCAGTTTCTCGGAGTTCTCTAGCGAGCAGTACTTC
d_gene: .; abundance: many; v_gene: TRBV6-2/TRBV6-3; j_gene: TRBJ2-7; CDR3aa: CASTSNYEQYF; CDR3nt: TGTGCCAGCACTAGCAACTACGAGCAGTACTTC
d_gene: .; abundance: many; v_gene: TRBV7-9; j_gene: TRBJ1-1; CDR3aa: CASSLSGAVNTEAFF; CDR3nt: TGTGCCAGCAGCTTGTCCGGCGCAGTGAACACTGAAGCTTTCTTT
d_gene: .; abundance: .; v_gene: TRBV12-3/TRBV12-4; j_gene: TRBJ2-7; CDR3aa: CASSQPFSEQYF; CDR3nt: TGTGCCAGCAGCCAGCCATTTTCCGAGCAGTACTTC
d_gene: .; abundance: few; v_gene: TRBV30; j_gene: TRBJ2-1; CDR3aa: CAWSVTRSVQFF; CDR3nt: TGTGCCTGGAGTGTCACCAGGAGCGTGCAGTTCTTC
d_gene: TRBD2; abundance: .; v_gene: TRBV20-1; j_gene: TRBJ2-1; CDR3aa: CSASRVTSGTYLNEQFF; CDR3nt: TGCAGTGCTAGTCGAGTGACTAGCGGGACCTATTTAAATGAGCAGTTCTTC
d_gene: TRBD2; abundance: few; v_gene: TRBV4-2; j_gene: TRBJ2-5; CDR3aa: CASSRNLAGETQYF; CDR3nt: TGTGCCAGCAGCCGGAATCTAGCGGGGGAGACCCAGTACTTC
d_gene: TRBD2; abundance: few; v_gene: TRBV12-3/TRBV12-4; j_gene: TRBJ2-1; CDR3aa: CASTPVIAGYNEQFF; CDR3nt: TGTGCCAGCACCCCCGTAATAGCGGGGTACAATGAGCAGTTCTTC
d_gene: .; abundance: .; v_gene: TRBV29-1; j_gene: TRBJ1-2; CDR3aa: CSVEGRTYGYTF; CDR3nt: TGCAGCGTTGAAGGTCGAACTTATGGCTACACCTTC
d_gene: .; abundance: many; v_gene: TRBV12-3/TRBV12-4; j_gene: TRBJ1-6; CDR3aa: CASSLKGFALNSPLHF; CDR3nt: TGTGCCAGCAGTTTAAAGGGATTCGCGCTTAATTCACCCCTCCACTTT
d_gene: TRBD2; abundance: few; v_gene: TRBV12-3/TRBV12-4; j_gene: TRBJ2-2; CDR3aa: CASSLVDGGADGELFF; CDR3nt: TGTGCCAGCAGTTTAGTGGACGGGGGGGCAGACGGGGAGCTGTTTTTT
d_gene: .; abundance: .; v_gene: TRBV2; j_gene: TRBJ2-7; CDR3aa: CASSDVRGYYEQYF; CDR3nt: TGTGCCAGCAGTGATGTCAGGGGTTACTACGAGCAGTACTTC
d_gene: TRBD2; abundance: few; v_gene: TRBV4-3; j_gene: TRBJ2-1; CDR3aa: CASSQEGREVDEQFF; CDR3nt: TGCGCCAGCAGCCAAGAGGGGCGGGAGGTGGATGAGCAGTTCTTC
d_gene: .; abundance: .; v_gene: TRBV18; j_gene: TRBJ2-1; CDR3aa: CASSPPNGNEQFF; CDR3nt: TGTGCCAGCTCACCACCGAACGGCAATGAGCAGTTCTTC
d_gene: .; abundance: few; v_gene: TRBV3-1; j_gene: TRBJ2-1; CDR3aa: CASSQQAGDYNEQFF; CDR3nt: TGTGCCAGCAGCCAACAGGCAGGGGACTACAATGAGCAGTTCTTC
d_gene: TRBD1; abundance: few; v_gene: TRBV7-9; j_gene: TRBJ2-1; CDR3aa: CASSFYLDRASYNEQFF; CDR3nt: TGTGCCAGCAGCTTCTATTTGGACAGGGCGTCCTACAATGAGCAGTTCTTC
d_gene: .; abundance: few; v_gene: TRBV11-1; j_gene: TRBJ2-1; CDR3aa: CASSVSAYNEQFF; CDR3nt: TGTGCCAGCAGCGTTAGCGCTTACAATGAGCAGTTCTTC
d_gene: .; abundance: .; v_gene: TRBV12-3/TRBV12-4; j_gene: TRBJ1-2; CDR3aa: CASSLTSGGYTF; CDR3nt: TGTGCCAGCAGTTTGACCAGCGGTGGCTACACCTTC
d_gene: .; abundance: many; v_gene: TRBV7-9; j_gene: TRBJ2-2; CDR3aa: CASSPGSNTGELFF; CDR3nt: TGTGCCAGCAGCCCTGGTTCGAACACCGGGGAGCTGTTTTTT
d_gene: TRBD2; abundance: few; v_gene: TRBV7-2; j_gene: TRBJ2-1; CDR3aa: CASSLARLAISYNEQFF; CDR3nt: TGTGCCAGCAGCTTAGCCCGACTAGCGATCTCCTACAATGAGCAGTTCTTC
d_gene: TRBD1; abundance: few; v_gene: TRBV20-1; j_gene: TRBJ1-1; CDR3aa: CSGTGNTEAFF; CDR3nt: TGCAGTGGGACAGGGAACACTGAAGCTTTCTTT
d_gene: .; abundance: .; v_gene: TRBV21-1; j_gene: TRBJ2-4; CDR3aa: CASSKGDIQYF; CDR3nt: TGTGCCAGCAGCAAGGGGGACATTCAGTACTTC
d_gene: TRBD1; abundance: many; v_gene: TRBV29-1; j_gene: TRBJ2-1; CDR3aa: CSASTGVNEQFF; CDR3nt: TGCAGCGCCAGTACAGGGGTGAATGAGCAGTTCTTC
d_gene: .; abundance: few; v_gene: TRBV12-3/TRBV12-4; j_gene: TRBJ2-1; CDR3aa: CASSFRTLNEQFF; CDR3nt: TGTGCCAGCAGTTTTAGGACTCTCAATGAGCAGTTCTTC
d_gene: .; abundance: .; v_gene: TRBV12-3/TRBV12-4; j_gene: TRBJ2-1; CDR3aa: CASSPTTTGNEQFF; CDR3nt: TGTGCCAGCAGTCCCACTACAACAGGGAATGAGCAGTTCTTC
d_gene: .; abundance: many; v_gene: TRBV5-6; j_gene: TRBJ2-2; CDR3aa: CASSLAPDNPTGELFF; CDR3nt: TGTGCCAGCAGCTTGGCCCCGGACAACCCCACCGGGGAGCTGTTTTTT
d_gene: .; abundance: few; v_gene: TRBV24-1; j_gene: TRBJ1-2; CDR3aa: CATSDGDGHYGYTF; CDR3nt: TGTGCCACCAGTGATGGTGACGGCCACTATGGCTACACCTTC
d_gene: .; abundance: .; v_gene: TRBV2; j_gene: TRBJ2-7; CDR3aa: CASSLGVLTSYEQYF; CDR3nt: TGTGCCAGCAGTCTCGGGGTCTTGACCTCCTACGAGCAGTACTTC
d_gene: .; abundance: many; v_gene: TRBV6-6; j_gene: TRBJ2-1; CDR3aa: CASSYNEQFF; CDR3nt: TGTGCCAGCAGTTACAATGAGCAGTTCTTC
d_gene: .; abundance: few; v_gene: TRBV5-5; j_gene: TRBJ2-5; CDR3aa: CASSSGDRAQETQYF; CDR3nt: TGTGCCAGCAGCTCAGGGGACCGGGCCCAAGAGACCCAGTACTTC
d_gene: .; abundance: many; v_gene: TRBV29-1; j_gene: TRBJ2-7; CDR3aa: CSVEGSGYEQYF; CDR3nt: TGCAGCGTTGAGGGGAGCGGGTACGAGCAGTACTTC
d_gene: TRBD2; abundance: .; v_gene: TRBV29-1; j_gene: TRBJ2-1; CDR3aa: CSVARTSMGEQFF; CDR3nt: TGCAGCGTTGCAAGGACTAGCATGGGTGAGCAGTTCTTC
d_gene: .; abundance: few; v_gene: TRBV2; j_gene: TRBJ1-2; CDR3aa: CASSATQNLLKGGYTF; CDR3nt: TGTGCCAGCAGTGCCACACAAAACCTCCTCAAGGGTGGCTACACCTTC
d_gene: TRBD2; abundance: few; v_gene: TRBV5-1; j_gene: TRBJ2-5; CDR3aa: CASSSSLAAGAETQYF; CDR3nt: TGCGCCAGCAGCTCGAGTCTAGCAGCGGGAGCGGAGACCCAGTACTTC
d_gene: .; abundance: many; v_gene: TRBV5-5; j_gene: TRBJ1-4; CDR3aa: CASSNRNSNEKLFF; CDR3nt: TGTGCCAGCAGCAACAGGAACTCTAATGAAAAACTGTTTTTT
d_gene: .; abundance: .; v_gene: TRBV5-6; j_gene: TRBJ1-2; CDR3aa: CASSLERGAAANYGYTF; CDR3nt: TGTGCCAGCAGCTTGGAGCGGGGGGCGGCGGCTAACTATGGCTACACCTTC
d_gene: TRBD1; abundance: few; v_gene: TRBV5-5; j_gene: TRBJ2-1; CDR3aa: CASSFRGGQGDEQFF; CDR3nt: TGTGCCAGCAGCTTTCGAGGGGGACAGGGCGATGAGCAGTTCTTC
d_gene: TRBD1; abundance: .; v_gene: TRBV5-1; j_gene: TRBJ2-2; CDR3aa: CASSSGDRTGELFF; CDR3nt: TGCGCCAGCAGCTCGGGGGACAGGACCGGGGAGCTGTTTTTT
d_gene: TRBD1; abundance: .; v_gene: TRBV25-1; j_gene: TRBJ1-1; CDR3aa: CASADRGNTEAFF; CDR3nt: TGTGCCAGCGCAGACAGGGGGAACACTGAAGCTTTCTTT
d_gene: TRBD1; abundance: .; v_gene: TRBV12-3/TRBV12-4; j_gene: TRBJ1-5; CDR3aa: CASSRTGRNQPQHF; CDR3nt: TGTGCCAGCAGTCGGACAGGGCGCAATCAGCCCCAGCATTTT